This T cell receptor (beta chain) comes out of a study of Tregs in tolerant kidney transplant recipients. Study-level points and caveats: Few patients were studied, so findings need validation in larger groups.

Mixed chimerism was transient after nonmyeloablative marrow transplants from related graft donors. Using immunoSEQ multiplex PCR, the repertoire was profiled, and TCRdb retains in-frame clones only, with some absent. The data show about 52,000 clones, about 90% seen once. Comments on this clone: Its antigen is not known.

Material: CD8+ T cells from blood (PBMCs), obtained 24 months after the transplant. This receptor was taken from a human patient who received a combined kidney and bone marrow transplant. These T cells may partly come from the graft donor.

The CDR3 coding sequence is TGTGCCAGCAGTTTTGGGGGGAGCTCCTACAATGAGCAGTTCTTC. Its translation is CASSFGGSSYNEQFF. The chain has TRBV28 and TRBJ2-1, with D possibly TRBD2 on 6 matching bases. CDR1 is MDHEN and CDR2 is SYDVKM in the germline V gene. This CDR3 comprises 15 residues. V lost 3 bases and J lost 0, with 9 bases in between.